This is a list of T cell receptor beta chains from one sample in a study of blood T cells in healthy people across ages. TCRdb re-analysed the 5' RACE reads in MiXCR, keeping a single row per CDR3 protein. Here the sample spans 780,000 or so distinct CDR3 sequences, about 61% being singletons. Sequencing was done on a sample of blood. The receptors shown here come from a man in his forties in good health. Each CDR3 is given with its conserved first and last residue. D genes are given only for firm matches. Only some rows state a clone size, as once, few, many or a class for expanded clones.

v_gene	abundance	j_gene	d_gene	CDR3nt	CDR3aa
TRBV13	.	TRBJ2-3	.	TGTGCCAGCAGCGCACTCCAGGGGAATAGAGATACGCAGTATTTT	CASSALQGNRDTQYF
TRBV9	few	TRBJ2-7	.	TGTGCCAGCAGCGTAGGCGGCGGACAGACCTACGAGCAGTACTTC	CASSVGGGQTYEQYF
TRBV4-2	.	TRBJ2-5	.	TGTGCCAGCAGCCAAGAACCAGCGCTGGAGACCCAGTACTTC	CASSQEPALETQYF
TRBV27	.	TRBJ2-5	TRBD1	TGTGCCAGCAGTTCGTTGACAGGGGGCATGGAGACCCAGTACTTC	CASSSLTGGMETQYF
TRBV30	.	TRBJ1-2	.	TGTGCCGGGAATCCAGAGTATGGCTACACCTTC	CAGNPEYGYTF
TRBV10-3	.	TRBJ2-1	.	TGTGCCATCAAGGGTCCGGGGAGCTCCTACAATGAGCAGTTCTTC	CAIKGPGSSYNEQFF
TRBV7-3	few	TRBJ2-1	TRBD1	TGTGCCAGCAGCTTTAGGAGACAGGGGTCCTCTGAGCAGTTCTTC	CASSFRRQGSSEQFF
TRBV24-1	.	TRBJ2-3	.	TGTGCCACCAGTGATTTGGCAGATACGCAGTATTTT	CATSDLADTQYF
TRBV28	once	TRBJ2-5	.	TGTGCCAGCAGTCCCGGGGGACAGTACCAAGAGACCCAGTACTTC	CASSPGGQYQETQYF
TRBV7-2	.	TRBJ1-5	TRBD1	TGTGCCAGCAGCTCGAGACAGGGTTGGGGCCAGCCCCAGCATTTT	CASSSRQGWGQPQHF
TRBV29-1	few	TRBJ2-5	.	TGCAGCGTTGTAACATTGACTCTCCAAGAGACCCAGTACTTC	CSVVTLTLQETQYF
TRBV7-9	few	TRBJ2-5	.	TGTGCCAGCAGCCCCTATTCTGGGGCGACCCCCCAAGAGACCCAGTACTTC	CASSPYSGATPQETQYF